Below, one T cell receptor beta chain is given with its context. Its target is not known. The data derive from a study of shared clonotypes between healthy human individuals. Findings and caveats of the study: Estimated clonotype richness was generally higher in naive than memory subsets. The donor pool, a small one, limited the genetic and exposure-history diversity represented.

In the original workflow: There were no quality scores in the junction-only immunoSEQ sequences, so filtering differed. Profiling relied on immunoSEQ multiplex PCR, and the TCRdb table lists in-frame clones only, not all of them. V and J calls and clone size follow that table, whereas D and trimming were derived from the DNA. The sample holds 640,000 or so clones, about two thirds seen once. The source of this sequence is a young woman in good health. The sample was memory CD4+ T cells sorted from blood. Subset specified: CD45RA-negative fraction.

In nucleotides, the CDR3 is TGTGCCAGCTCGCCAACTTCCCTTAAGAGCACAGATACGCAGTATTTT. It translates to CASSPTSLKSTDTQYF. The V and J genes are TRBV18 and TRBJ2-3; D gene ambiguous. The CDR3 is 16 amino acids. V was clipped by 6 bases and J by 0 bases, with 16 bases between them. Germline V gene lookup returns CDR1 KGHSH and CDR2 LQKENI.